The entry that follows covers one TCR beta chain sequence. This clone was counted once. Its binding antigen is unknown. Qualities for individual bases were not recorded, and no much larger clone is one base off. This entry belongs to a study of blood T cell repertoires in COVID-19 (TCRdb year 2020). In terms of the full investigation: Samples covering the acute and convalescent phases of COVID-19 were provided by collaborators in the United States, Italy and Spain. The prospective study material was composed of cDNA or gDNA derived from T cells, B-cell-depleted T cells, or PBMCs. Deeply sampled blood TCRbeta repertoires from subjects exposed to, actively infected with, or recovered from COVID-19 were included in the dataset. The repertoires were released in a freely available public database meant as a resource for research on the immune response to SARS-CoV-2. Samples came from the ongoing ImmuneRACE study (first 160 participants) plus 1,254 subjects from 6 global collaborators. Sample metadata almost always included a de-identified subject ID, COVID-19 status, age in years and sex. Where available, HLA class I and class II types were obtained from metadata supplied by the sample provider rather than from assay-based typing. What the research found in general, with its limitations: The quantity of clinical and demographic metadata differed by source and by participant and was supplied without curation.

The immunoSEQ Assay, a bias-controlled multiplex PCR, was used to amplify TCRbeta CDR3 regions from genomic DNA. In the source study's methods: Within the assay, amplification of reference gene primers was used to estimate how many nucleated cells each sample contained. To quantify the absolute abundance of each unique TCRbeta CDR3 rearrangement, sequence reads were collapsed and filtered. For each sample, productive Simpson clonality was calculated as the square root of Simpson's diversity index over productive rearrangements. Held by TCRdb, this immuneACCESS table contains in-frame sequences only and omits some clones. Under half of the omission traces to an unresolved V gene where checked; the cause of the rest is unknown. V and J calls and clone size are those listed in that table; D and trimming were worked out from the DNA. A total of over 400,000 clones appear in this sample, 85% to 90% of them only once. Roughly 8% of the sample goes to the ten largest clones.

In Seattle, one collaborating source enrolled patients while the infection was active and tracked those patients longitudinally over the course of disease. Collaborating institutions collected whole blood in K2EDTA tubes following their own protocols. For TCRbeta analysis, collaborators shipped samples as frozen whole blood, isolated PBMCs, or DNA extracted from either of those sample types. After removal of 4 bases from V and 1 base from J, the junction retains 6 bases not matched to a gene. There are 15 amino acids in the CDR3, from cysteine to phenylalanine inclusive. Only the CDR3 DNA stays, 45 bases, in frame from base 1. Per the germline V gene, KGHSH is the CDR1 and LQKENI is the CDR2.

This TCR was sampled from a woman aged 50 to 60 with COVID-19, enrolled during active disease. The sequence joins TRBV18 to TRBJ1-1; the central 7 bases match TRBD1. Sequenced sample: peripheral blood. The CDR3 reads as follows: CASSLTDRPNTEAFF. The sequenced DNA is TGTGCCAGCTCACTAACGGACAGGCCGAACACTGAAGCTTTCTTT. This CDR3, with the reference TRBV18 and TRBJ1-1 proteins standing in past its ends, gives the full variable domain NAGVMQNPRHLVRRRGQEARLRCSPMKGHSHVYWYRQLPEEGLKFMVYLQKENIIDESGMPKERFSAEFPKEGPSILRIQQVVRGDSAAYFCASSLTDRPNTEAFFGQGTRLTVV.